Following are 2 T cell receptor beta chains from one sample sequenced in a study of shared clonotypes between healthy human individuals. The protocol was immunoSEQ multiplex PCR, while the TCRdb copy is restricted to in-frame clones and leaves out a portion. The sample records millions of clones, 90% to 95% being singletons. The sequencing input was naive CD4+ T cells from PBMCs. Documented subset: CD45RA+ positively selected. The receptors here all came from a man aged 18-30 years in good health. Some clones in this sample may be carry-over from other donors' samples.

This chain links TRBV19 with TRBJ1-5; 8 nucleotides align to TRBD1. After removal of 6 bases from V and 1 base from J, the junction contained 5 bases not matched to a gene. Germline loops: CDR1 LNHDA, CDR2 SQIVND (reference sequence). The CDR3 has 15 residues. In DNA, the CDR3 is TGTGCCAGTAGCCGGGGACAGGCAAGCAATCAGCCCCAGCATTTT. This gives the protein CASSRGQASNQPQHF.

V usage is TRBV5-5 and J usage is TRBJ2-3; 8 nucleotides align to TRBD2. This CDR3 comprises 14 residues. Trimming removed 5 bases from V and 10 bases from J; junction bases left unmatched: 12. Germline CDR1 and CDR2: SGHKS and YYEKEE (reference sequence). CDR3 DNA: TGTGCCAGCAGAAGTCTAGCGGGTCACTACGCGCAGTATTTT. This encodes CASRSLAGHYAQYF.